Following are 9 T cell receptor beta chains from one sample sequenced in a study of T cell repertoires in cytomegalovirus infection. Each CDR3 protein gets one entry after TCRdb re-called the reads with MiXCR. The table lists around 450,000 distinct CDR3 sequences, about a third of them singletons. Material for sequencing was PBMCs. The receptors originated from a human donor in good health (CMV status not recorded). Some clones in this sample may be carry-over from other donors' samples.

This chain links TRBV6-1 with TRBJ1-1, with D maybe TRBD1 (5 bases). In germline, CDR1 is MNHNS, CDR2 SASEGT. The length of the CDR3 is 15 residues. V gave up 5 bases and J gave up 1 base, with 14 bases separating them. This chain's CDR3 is CASSPHSGRNTEAFF. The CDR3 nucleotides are TGTGCCAGCAGTCCCCACTCAGGGCGGAACACTGAAGCTTTCTTT.

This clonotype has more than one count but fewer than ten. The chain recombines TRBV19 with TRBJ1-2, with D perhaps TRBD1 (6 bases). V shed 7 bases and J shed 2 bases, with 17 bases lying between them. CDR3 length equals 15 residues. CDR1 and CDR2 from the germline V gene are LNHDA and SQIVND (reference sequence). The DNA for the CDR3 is TGTGCCAGTAAGGACAGCGCTTTGAAAAACTATGGCTACACCTTC. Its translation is CASKDSALKNYGYTF.

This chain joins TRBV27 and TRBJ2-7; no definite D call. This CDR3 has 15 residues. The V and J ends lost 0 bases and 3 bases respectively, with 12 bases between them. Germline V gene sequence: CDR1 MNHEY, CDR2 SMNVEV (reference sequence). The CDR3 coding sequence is TGTGCCAGCAGTTTATCAGGACCGAAGTTCTACGAGCAGTACTTC. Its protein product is CASSLSGPKFYEQYF.

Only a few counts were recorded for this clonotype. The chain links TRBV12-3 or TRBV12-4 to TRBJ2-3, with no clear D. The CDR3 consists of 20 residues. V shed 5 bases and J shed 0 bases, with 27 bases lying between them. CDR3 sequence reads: CASSPLGKPGSKGSTDTQYF. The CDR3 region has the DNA TGTGCCAGCAGTCCTCTAGGAAAACCCGGGTCCAAAGGTAGCACAGATACGCAGTATTTT.

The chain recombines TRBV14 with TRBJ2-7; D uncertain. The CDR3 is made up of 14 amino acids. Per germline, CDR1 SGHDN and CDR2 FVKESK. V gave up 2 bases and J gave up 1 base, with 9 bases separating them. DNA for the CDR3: TGTGCCAGCAGCCAATGGTCAGTTTCCTACGAGCAGTACTTC. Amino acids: CASSQWSVSYEQYF.

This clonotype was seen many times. CDR3 coding DNA: TGTGCCAGCAGCTTGTCCCAGTATAATTCACCCCTCCACTTT. Protein sequence: CASSLSQYNSPLHF. The chain links TRBV7-6 to TRBJ1-6; D unresolved. V was pared by 3 bases and J by 4 bases, with 7 bases between. Germline loops: CDR1 SGHVS, CDR2 FNYEAQ. CDR3 size: 14 residues. Variable domain in full (rest from reference TRBV7-6 and TRBJ1-6): GAGVSQSPRYKVTKRGQDVALRCDPISGHVSLYWYRQALGQGPEFLTYFNYEAQQDKSGLPNDRFSAERPEGSISTLTIQRTEQRDSAMYRCASSLSQYNSPLHFGNGTRLTVT.

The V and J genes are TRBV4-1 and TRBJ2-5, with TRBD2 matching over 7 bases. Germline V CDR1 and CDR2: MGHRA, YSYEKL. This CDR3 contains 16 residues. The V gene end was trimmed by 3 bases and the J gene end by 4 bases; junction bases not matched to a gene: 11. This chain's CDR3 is CASSQALALGGETQYF. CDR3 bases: TGCGCCAGCAGCCAGGCACTAGCGTTGGGGGGAGAGACCCAGTACTTC.

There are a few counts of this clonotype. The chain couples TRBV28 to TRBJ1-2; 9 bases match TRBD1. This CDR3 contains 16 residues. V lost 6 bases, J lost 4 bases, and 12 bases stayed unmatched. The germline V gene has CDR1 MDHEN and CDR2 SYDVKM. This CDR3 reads CASSGTGNGNLYGYTF. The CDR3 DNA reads TGTGCCAGCAGCGGGACAGGGAACGGAAACCTCTATGGCTACACCTTC.

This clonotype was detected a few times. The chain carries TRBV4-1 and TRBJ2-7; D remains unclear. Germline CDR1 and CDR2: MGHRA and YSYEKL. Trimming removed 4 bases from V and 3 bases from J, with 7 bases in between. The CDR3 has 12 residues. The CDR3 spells CASSPNGYEQYF. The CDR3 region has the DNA TGCGCCAGCAGCCCCAACGGCTACGAGCAGTACTTC.